The 4 T cell receptor beta chains below were found in one sample sequenced in a study of human versus mouse CDR3 diversity and MHC coevolution. The protocol was immunoSEQ multiplex PCR, while the TCRdb copy is restricted to in-frame clones and leaves out a portion. The sample consists of 45,000 to 75,000 clones, around 94% of them appearing once. The sample was naive CD4+ T cells from blood. Noted subset: CD45RO-negative CD62L-positive naive CD4 T cells. All receptors come from a person between 60 and 70 years old in good health.

The chain combines TRBV20-1 with TRBJ1-1; D is ambiguous. CDR3 length: 11 amino acids. From germline, CDR1 is DFQATT and CDR2 SNEGSKA (reference sequence). In nucleotides, the CDR3 is TGCAGCCCCTCCGGGAACACTGAAGCTTTCTTT. Protein sequence: CSPSGNTEAFF.

The genes are TRBV6-6 and TRBJ2-3; maybe TRBD2 (5 bases). V lost 4 bases and J 7 bases, leaving 15 bases between the germline ends. Germline-derived CDR1 and CDR2 are MNHNY and SVGAGI (reference sequence). The CDR3 loop spans 14 amino acids. The CDR3, as DNA: TGTGCCAGCAGTTTGGGCCTTACGGGGTATACGCAGTATTTT. This sequence encodes CASSLGLTGYTQYF.

This chain links TRBV19 with TRBJ2-3; tentatively, D is TRBD1 (5 bases). CDR1 and CDR2 from the germline V gene are LNHDA and SQIVND (reference sequence). V was trimmed by 6 bases and J by 5 bases, leaving 27 bases between them. The CDR3 sequence is 18 residues long. The CDR3 sequence is CASSKLRQGLWSVDTQYF. CDR3 nucleotides: TGTGCCAGTAGCAAACTCCGGCAGGGTCTATGGTCAGTAGATACGCAGTATTTT.

The V and J genes are TRBV5-5 and TRBJ2-7; 12 bases are a match to TRBD2. This CDR3 is built from 16 residues. Germline CDR1 reads SGHKS; CDR2 reads YYEKEE (reference sequence). V lost 0 bases to trimming and J lost 3 bases; unmatched junction nucleotides: 4. CDR3 region: CASSLGRLAGDYEQYF. The CDR3 nucleotides read TGTGCCAGCAGCTTGGGGAGACTAGCGGGAGACTACGAGCAGTACTTC. The full variable domain, with the rest looked up from reference TRBV5-5 and TRBJ2-7, is DAGVTQSPTHLIKTRGQQVTLRCSPISGHKSVSWYQQVLGQGPQFIFQYYEKEERGRGNFPDRFSARQFPNYSSELNVNALLLGDSALYLCASSLGRLAGDYEQYFGPGTRLTVT.